The rows below give T cell receptor beta chains drawn from one sample of a study of T cells after yellow fever vaccination. MiXCR, applied by TCRdb to the 5' RACE reads, yields one record per CDR3 protein. The table includes about 230,000 distinct CDR3 sequences, approximately 6.3% detected once. Sample: CD4+ T cells sorted from PBMCs, taken on the day of the yellow fever booster vaccination. These receptors all come from a man aged 25-45 years who received the YFV17D yellow fever vaccine. The CDR3 runs from the conserved cysteine through the conserved F or W. The D gene is left open where the match is weak. Not every row has a clone size; where given, it reads once, few, many or a size class.

>TRBJ1-1|TRBV4-2|.|.
CASSLGLGGTEAFF
TGTGCCAGCAGCCTCGGCCTGGGGGGCACTGAAGCTTTCTTT
>TRBJ2-7|TRBV10-3|.|few
CAISEPQSSRGEQYF
TGTGCCATCAGTGAGCCACAGTCCTCTAGGGGCGAGCAGTACTTC
>TRBJ2-1|TRBV20-1|.|few
CSAKFRLDLYNEQFF
TGCAGTGCTAAGTTTAGACTCGACCTCTACAATGAGCAGTTCTTC
>TRBJ2-7|TRBV9|.|few
CASASQYF
TGTGCCAGCGCCTCGCAGTACTTC
>TRBJ2-7|TRBV7-2|.|few
CASSLSGFLGEQYF
TGTGCCAGCAGCTTATCCGGGTTCCTGGGTGAGCAGTACTTC
>TRBJ2-3|TRBV4-3|TRBD2|few
CASSHGLAGFTDTQYF
TGCGCCAGCAGCCACGGACTAGCGGGCTTCACAGATACGCAGTATTTT
>TRBJ2-2|TRBV11-3|.|many
CASSLGRANTGELFF
TGTGCCAGCAGCTTAGGGCGGGCGAACACCGGGGAGCTGTTTTTT
>TRBJ1-1|TRBV6-5|.|.
CASRPPGAREAFF
TGTGCCAGCAGGCCTCCAGGGGCCAGGGAAGCTTTCTTT
>TRBJ2-7|TRBV6-5|TRBD2|.
CASSFGAPGGLAGGYEQYF
TGTGCCAGCAGTTTTGGGGCACCTGGGGGACTAGCGGGAGGGTACGAGCAGTACTTC
>TRBJ2-3|TRBV25-1|TRBD1|many
CASSSRDRGPQYF
TGTGCCAGCAGCTCCCGGGACAGGGGACCGCAGTATTTT
>TRBJ2-1|TRBV10-2|.|many
CASSVFSGPASGNEQFF
TGCGCCAGCAGTGTTTTTTCAGGCCCTGCCTCTGGAAATGAGCAGTTCTTC
>TRBJ2-5|TRBV7-2|TRBD2|many
CASSLGASGRASETQYF
TGTGCCAGCAGCTTAGGGGCTAGCGGGAGGGCATCAGAGACCCAGTACTTC
>TRBJ1-2|TRBV12-3/TRBV12-4|.|few
CASSLSSPTGGYTF
TGTGCCAGCAGTTTAAGCAGTCCGACGGGTGGCTACACCTTC
>TRBJ2-2|TRBV15|.|few
CATSRDLSTGELFF
TGTGCCACCAGCAGAGATCTGAGCACCGGGGAGCTGTTTTTT
>TRBJ2-1|TRBV7-2|.|.
CASSFKGGPDEQFF
TGTGCCAGCAGCTTCAAAGGAGGACCGGATGAGCAGTTCTTC
>TRBJ2-3|TRBV2|.|many
CASSDTGVRTDTQYF
TGTGCCAGCAGTGATACAGGTGTAAGGACAGATACGCAGTATTTT
>TRBJ2-5|TRBV7-6|.|many
CASSPIEKQETQYF
TGTGCCAGCAGCCCAATCGAAAAGCAAGAGACCCAGTACTTC
>TRBJ2-3|TRBV28|.|many
CASSPRRVPDTQYF
TGTGCCAGCAGCCCCCGCCGGGTTCCAGATACGCAGTATTTT
>TRBJ1-1|TRBV5-1|.|few
CASSFGPTGPEAFF
TGCGCCAGCAGCTTCGGGCCTACGGGCCCTGAAGCTTTCTTT
>TRBJ1-4|TRBV6-5|TRBD1|.
CASSYAGQGSPNEKLFF
TGTGCCAGCAGTTACGCGGGACAGGGTAGCCCTAATGAAAAACTGTTTTTT
>TRBJ2-7|TRBV5-5|.|few
CASSLEYWGTTSSYEQYF
TGTGCCAGCAGCTTGGAATATTGGGGGACCACCTCCTCCTACGAGCAGTACTTC
>TRBJ1-1|TRBV6-2/TRBV6-3|.|.
CASSYSGALNTEAFF
TGTGCCAGCAGTTACTCGGGAGCCTTGAACACTGAAGCTTTCTTT
>TRBJ2-3|TRBV30|.|.
CAWSPRSQDTQYF
TGTGCCTGGAGTCCCAGATCCCAGGATACGCAGTATTTT
>TRBJ2-7|TRBV28|.|many
CASSSFRDTHYEQYF
TGTGCCAGCAGCTCATTCCGGGACACCCACTACGAGCAGTACTTC
>TRBJ2-1|TRBV7-9|.|few
CASSSDLDYEQFF
TGTGCCAGCAGCTCAGACCTGGACTATGAGCAGTTCTTC
>TRBJ1-1|TRBV29-1|TRBD1|many
CSVLRGLGTEAFF
TGCAGCGTTTTGAGGGGGCTTGGGACTGAAGCTTTCTTT
>TRBJ2-1|TRBV5-1|.|few
CASSPGEAEQFF
TGCGCCAGCAGCCCAGGAGAGGCTGAGCAGTTCTTC
>TRBJ2-1|TRBV6-2/TRBV6-3|.|few
CASSRTVSEQFF
TGTGCCAGCAGTCGGACCGTTTCGGAGCAGTTCTTC
>TRBJ2-1|TRBV28|.|.
CASSPRAKQFF
TGTGCCAGCAGTCCACGGGCCAAGCAGTTCTTC
>TRBJ2-7|TRBV20-1|.|few
CSARVGGKASYEQYF
TGCAGTGCTAGGGTGGGCGGGAAGGCGTCCTACGAGCAGTACTTC
>TRBJ2-7|TRBV7-3|.|many
CASSLDWAYYEQYF
TGTGCCAGCAGCTTAGATTGGGCCTACTACGAGCAGTACTTC
>TRBJ2-5|TRBV14|.|few
CASSHLETQYF
TGTGCCAGCAGCCACTTAGAGACCCAGTACTTC
>TRBJ2-5|TRBV25-1|.|many
CASSEPGQPGTQYF
TGTGCCAGCAGTGAACCCGGACAGCCGGGGACCCAGTACTTC
>TRBJ2-1|TRBV7-3|.|.
CASSFGTLGQNEQFF
TGTGCCAGCAGCTTCGGGACCTTGGGGCAAAATGAGCAGTTCTTC
>TRBJ2-3|TRBV5-4|.|many
CASSTRTGTDTQYF
TGTGCCAGCAGCACCAGGACAGGCACAGATACGCAGTATTTT
>TRBJ1-5|TRBV5-1|.|.
CASSLSGNSNQPQHF
TGCGCCAGCAGCTTGTCAGGGAATAGCAATCAGCCCCAGCATTTT
>TRBJ2-3|TRBV20-1|.|.
CSARRAQGLTDTQYF
TGCAGTGCTAGGAGAGCGCAGGGGCTCACAGATACGCAGTATTTT
>TRBJ2-5|TRBV24-1|TRBD1|many
CATGAGGKETQYF
TGTGCCACCGGGGCAGGGGGCAAGGAGACCCAGTACTTC
>TRBJ1-6|TRBV9|TRBD1|many
CASSGQGMNSPLHF
TGTGCCAGCAGCGGACAGGGTATGAATTCACCCCTCCACTTT
>TRBJ2-7|TRBV20-1|.|many
CSAPKAGGRYEQYF
TGCAGTGCTCCAAAGGCTGGTGGCCGATACGAGCAGTACTTC
>TRBJ2-2|TRBV3-1|.|few
CASSQVFSSGFTGELFF
TGTGCCAGCAGCCAAGTATTTAGTAGCGGTTTCACCGGGGAGCTGTTTTTT
>TRBJ1-4|TRBV12-3/TRBV12-4|TRBD1|many
CASSPSGQGNSLFF
TGTGCCAGCAGCCCCTCGGGACAGGGGAATTCTTTGTTTTTT
>TRBJ2-2|TRBV5-1|TRBD1|.
CASSLGRQGSNTGELFF
TGCGCCAGCAGCTTGGGACGACAGGGATCGAACACCGGGGAGCTGTTTTTT
>TRBJ1-1|TRBV20-1|.|once
CSARSAFNTEAFF
TGCAGTGCTAGATCGGCGTTTAACACTGAAGCTTTCTTT
>TRBJ1-6|TRBV12-3/TRBV12-4|.|.
CASSRSSPPLHF
TGTGCCAGCAGTCGTTCGTCTCCACCCCTCCACTTT
>TRBJ2-5|TRBV20-1|.|few
CSAPNALASQETQYF
TGCAGTGCTCCAAACGCTCTAGCGTCCCAAGAGACCCAGTACTTC
>TRBJ2-1|TRBV15|TRBD2|many
CATSRELAGTNNEQFF
TGTGCCACCAGCAGAGAACTAGCGGGAACAAACAATGAGCAGTTCTTC
>TRBJ1-2|TRBV20-1|TRBD1|.
CSARTGGLDYGYTF
TGCAGTGCTAGAACAGGGGGTTTGGACTATGGCTACACCTTC
>TRBJ2-1|TRBV21-1|.|few
CPGRSSYNEQFF
TGCCCGGGCCGCAGCTCCTACAATGAGCAGTTCTTC
>TRBJ2-7|TRBV7-9|TRBD1|few
CASSLLGQGIEQYF
TGTGCCAGCAGCTTATTGGGACAGGGGATCGAGCAGTACTTC
>TRBJ2-3|TRBV10-3|TRBD2|few
CAISARYPGGGTSTDTQYF
TGTGCCATCAGTGCACGCTACCCGGGAGGCGGCACTAGCACAGATACGCAGTATTTT
>TRBJ2-1|TRBV20-1|TRBD2|many
CSARSGRARNEQFF
TGCAGTGCCCGTAGCGGGAGGGCCCGGAATGAGCAGTTCTTC
>TRBJ2-3|TRBV24-1|TRBD2|.
CATSDPSGSRTDTQYF
TGTGCCACCAGCGACCCTAGCGGGAGCCGAACAGATACGCAGTATTTT
>TRBJ2-1|TRBV5-1|.|.
CASSLEGGEQFF
TGCGCCAGCAGCTTGGAAGGAGGCGAGCAGTTCTTC
>TRBJ2-7|TRBV7-8|.|.
CASSLALGGTTYEQYF
TGTGCCAGCAGCTTAGCCCTGGGCGGGACAACCTACGAGCAGTACTTC